This T cell receptor beta chain was captured in a study of cytomegalovirus exposure and HLA in healthy donors. The PCR employed 60 Vbeta primers together with 13 Jbeta primers. The assay was immunoSEQ multiplex PCR, and TCRdb's table has in-frame clones only and misses some. There are about 190,000 clones in the sample; 70% to 75% occur only once, and 3.1% lies in the top ten. The V and J ends lost 5 bases and 9 bases, in that order; junction bases with no gene match: 3. CDR1 and CDR2 from the germline V gene are SGHKS and YYEKEE (reference sequence). The CDR3 extends over 11 amino acids. The sequence came from a woman aged 30 to 39 in good health and CMV-seropositive. Sequenced material: PBMCs. This chain connects TRBV5-5 to TRBJ1-2, with 8 bases fitting TRBD1. This chain's CDR3 is CASRRTGSYTF. The CDR3 coding sequence is TGTGCCAGCAGGCGGACAGGGAGCTACACCTTC.